These T cell receptor beta chains were read from a single sample in a study of vaccination and CD4 T cells after COVID-19. Antigens of these TCRs are unknown. TCRdb redid the calling of the PCR reads with MiXCR, one entry per CDR3 protein. The sample gives 8,000 to 11,000 distinct CDR3 sequences, around 62% of which show up once; under 35% is in the top ten. Specimen: CD4+ T cells from blood, cultured in vitro. Source of these receptors: a human donor who had recovered from COVID-19. The CDR3 runs from the conserved cysteine through the conserved F or W. The D gene is left open where the match is weak. Only some rows state a clone size, as once, few, many or a class for expanded clones.

TRBJ1-1,TRBV24-1,NA,NA,CATSDYREEAFF,TGTGCCACCAGTGATTACAGGGAGGAAGCTTTCTTT
TRBJ2-5,TRBV5-4,NA,NA,CASARRAGWSETQYF,TGTGCCAGCGCCAGGCGGGCAGGGTGGTCTGAGACCCAGTACTTC
TRBJ2-2,TRBV5-1,NA,NA,CASSFTTTEVTGELFF,TGCGCCAGCAGCTTCACTACGACAGAAGTTACCGGGGAGCTGTTTTTT
TRBJ1-2,TRBV4-3,NA,TRBD1,CASSQEQGFGGYTF,TGCGCCAGCAGCCAGGAACAGGGGTTTGGTGGCTACACCTTC
TRBJ1-4,TRBV6-4,NA,TRBD1,CASSEGIDRENEKLFF,TGTGCCAGCAGTGAGGGGATCGACAGGGAGAATGAAAAACTGTTTTTT
TRBJ1-2,TRBV28,NA,TRBD1,CASTAFKGQRTSYGYTF,TGTGCCAGCACCGCCTTTAAGGGACAGCGAACTTCTTATGGCTACACCTTC
TRBJ2-7,TRBV11-3,NA,TRBD2,CASSLVAGAVYEQYF,TGTGCCAGCAGCTTAGTAGCGGGAGCTGTCTACGAGCAGTACTTC
TRBJ1-2,TRBV7-2,NA,TRBD1,CASSAGGASGYTF,TGTGCCAGCAGCGCAGGGGGCGCTAGTGGCTACACCTTC
TRBJ2-7,TRBV6-2/TRBV6-3,few,TRBD2,CASSPSSGSSYEQYF,TGTGCCAGCAGTCCCTCTAGCGGTTCCTCCTACGAGCAGTACTTC
TRBJ2-5,TRBV19,NA,TRBD1,CASSTRLGTGVETQYF,TGTGCCAGTAGTACCCGTCTAGGGACAGGGGTTGAGACCCAGTACTTC
TRBJ2-2,TRBV7-6,NA,NA,CASSLVSHTGELFF,TGTGCCAGCAGCTTAGTCAGTCACACCGGGGAGCTGTTTTTT
TRBJ1-4,TRBV7-9,NA,NA,CASSSSTGQLFF,TGTGCCAGCAGCTCCTCAACGGGTCAACTGTTTTTT
TRBJ1-1,TRBV12-3/TRBV12-4,NA,NA,CASTRTVNTEAFF,TGTGCCAGCACCCGGACAGTGAACACTGAAGCTTTCTTT
TRBJ1-1,TRBV12-3/TRBV12-4,NA,TRBD1,CASSLRTGVGTEAFF,TGTGCCAGCAGTCTAAGAACAGGGGTGGGAACTGAAGCTTTCTTT
TRBJ2-2,TRBV7-9,NA,NA,CASATAGELFF,TGTGCCAGTGCGACTGCCGGGGAGCTGTTTTTT
TRBJ1-1,TRBV6-2/TRBV6-3,NA,NA,CASSQGDLQAFF,TGTGCCAGCAGTCAGGGCGACCTGCAAGCTTTCTTT
TRBJ1-2,TRBV6-2/TRBV6-3,NA,NA,CASSYVRSYNGYTF,TGTGCCAGCAGTTACGTGAGGTCCTACAATGGCTACACCTTC
TRBJ2-2,TRBV29-1,NA,NA,CSVGLLHGTGELFF,TGCAGCGTTGGCCTCCTCCATGGGACCGGGGAGCTGTTTTTT